A selection of T cell receptor beta chains follows, all from one sample in a study of T-cell reconstitution after alpha-beta-depleted transplantation in children. Using its own MiXCR run on the PCR reads, TCRdb lists one record per CDR3 protein. This sample has approximately 230,000 distinct CDR3 sequences; roughly a quarter occur once, and the top ten carry 4% to 6%. This specimen consisted of PBMCs, mostly from graft donor cells, obtained 360 days after TCRalphabeta/CD19-depleted stem cell transplant. The receptor set was obtained from a female patient between 2 and 10 years old who had a stem cell transplant for congenital amegakaryocytic thrombocytopenia, so the T cells may come from the graft donor. Both conserved end residues are part of each CDR3. The order of the fields is V gene, D gene, CDR3 protein. The D gene is left open where the match is weak.

TRBV12-3/TRBV12-4 | TRBD1 | CASSLAGQGSNQPQHF
TRBV20-1 | NA | CSAPKAQYNEQFF
TRBV6-2/TRBV6-3 | TRBD2 | CASGLAGEIVRNSYEQYF
TRBV3-1 | TRBD1 | CASSQGDRESYEQYF
TRBV4-2 | NA | CASSLPRGGYTF
TRBV20-1 | TRBD1 | CSAVQGAGTEAFF
TRBV11-2 | NA | CASSFKDPGGELFF
TRBV12-3/TRBV12-4 | TRBD1 | CASSPWGQLTEAFF
TRBV6-6 | NA | CASSSPGAEKLFF
TRBV4-3 | NA | CASSQFLRDATEAFF
TRBV12-3/TRBV12-4 | NA | CASRGSYEQYF
TRBV13 | TRBD2 | CASRPTRTSGRTDTQYF
TRBV5-1 | NA | CASSLTAPPDTQYF
TRBV12-3/TRBV12-4 | NA | CASSPRDRVGTDTQYF
TRBV7-3 | NA | CASSLSLRNTGELFF
TRBV20-1 | TRBD2 | CSAITSGLYNEQFF
TRBV7-9 | NA | CASIRTGSSYNEQFF
TRBV2 | NA | CASSEFEVSSYNEQFF
TRBV29-1 | NA | CSVEDFPTF
TRBV7-2 | NA | CASSLFRTNQPQHF
TRBV21-1 | NA | CASSKADHARGGGRTDTQYF
TRBV12-3/TRBV12-4 | NA | CASSPGGIEQFF
TRBV18 | NA | CASSPPWRFNQETQYF
TRBV5-1 | TRBD1 | CASSYPGQGANYGYTF
TRBV7-9 | NA | CASSLGGGGYSNQPQHF
TRBV20-1 | TRBD1 | CSASGQGKGPQHF
TRBV20-1 | TRBD1 | CSATDRVTSGANVLTF
TRBV19 | NA | CAPPFGSNQPQHF
TRBV20-1 | NA | CSALRSDTQYF
TRBV3-1 | NA | CASSQDRGPREKNIQYF
TRBV28 | NA | CASLGAGGFEAFF
TRBV20-1 | TRBD2 | CSANSPGGEQYF
TRBV20-1 | NA | CSALDLTPYEQYF
TRBV20-1 | TRBD2 | CSARVLGGGANEQFF
TRBV28 | NA | CASSGGTLNGNTDAFF
TRBV20-1 | NA | CSARLLYRDPGELFF
TRBV5-1 | TRBD1 | CASSRGQGSIYEQFF
TRBV12-3/TRBV12-4 | NA | CASSPPPDGANVLTF
TRBV6-1 | NA | CASSERRGSTDTQYF
TRBV20-1 | NA | CSALGETQYF
TRBV7-3 | NA | CASSLSGSARDFTDTQYF
TRBV20-1 | NA | CSARGAATAHSPLHF
TRBV30 | NA | CAWSEVVMNEQYF